This T cell receptor beta chain comes out of a study of T cells in Graves' hyperthyroidism and ophthalmopathy. Study background: Before any treatment, at initial diagnosis, peripheral blood was collected.

Diagnosis of hyperthyroidism was new in patients aged 18 to 65, and its duration was under 2 months. The study's findings and limits: In blood, most of the thyroid clonotypes expanded above 0.001 were also present.

The trim removed 6 bases at V and 8 bases at J, leaving 6 bases unmatched. There are 12 residues in the CDR3. CDR1 is DFQATT and CDR2 is SNEGSKA in the germline V gene (reference sequence). This clonotype was observed many times. Antigen specificity is unknown. Authors of the study amplified TCR beta CDR3 regions from RNA transcripts. HTBI primers were employed in a first-round RT-PCR of the TCR CDR3. Via MiXCR, TCRdb re-called the multiplex PCR reads, giving one row per CDR3 protein. Among about 550,000 distinct CDR3 sequences listed, less than 25% were seen once. The source material was blood. The sequence derives from a man in his late teens or twenties with Graves' hyperthyroidism. The V and J genes are TRBV20-1 and TRBJ2-5, with 10 bases identical to TRBD1. CDR3 nucleotide sequence: TGCAGTGCGCGGGACAGGGGAGATACCCAGTACTTC. Amino acids: CSARDRGDTQYF.